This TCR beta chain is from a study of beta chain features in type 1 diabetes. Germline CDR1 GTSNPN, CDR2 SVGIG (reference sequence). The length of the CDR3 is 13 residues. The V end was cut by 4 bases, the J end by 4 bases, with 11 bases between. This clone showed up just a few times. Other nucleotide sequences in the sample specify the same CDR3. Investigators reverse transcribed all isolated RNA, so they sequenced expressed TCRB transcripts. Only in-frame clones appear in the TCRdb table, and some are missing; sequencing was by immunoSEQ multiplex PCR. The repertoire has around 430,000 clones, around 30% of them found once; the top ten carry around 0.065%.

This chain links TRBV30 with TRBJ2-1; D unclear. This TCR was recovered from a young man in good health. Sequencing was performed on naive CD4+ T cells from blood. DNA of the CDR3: TGTGCCTGGACTCACCGGGCTTACAATGAGCAGTTCTTC. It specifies CAWTHRAYNEQFF.